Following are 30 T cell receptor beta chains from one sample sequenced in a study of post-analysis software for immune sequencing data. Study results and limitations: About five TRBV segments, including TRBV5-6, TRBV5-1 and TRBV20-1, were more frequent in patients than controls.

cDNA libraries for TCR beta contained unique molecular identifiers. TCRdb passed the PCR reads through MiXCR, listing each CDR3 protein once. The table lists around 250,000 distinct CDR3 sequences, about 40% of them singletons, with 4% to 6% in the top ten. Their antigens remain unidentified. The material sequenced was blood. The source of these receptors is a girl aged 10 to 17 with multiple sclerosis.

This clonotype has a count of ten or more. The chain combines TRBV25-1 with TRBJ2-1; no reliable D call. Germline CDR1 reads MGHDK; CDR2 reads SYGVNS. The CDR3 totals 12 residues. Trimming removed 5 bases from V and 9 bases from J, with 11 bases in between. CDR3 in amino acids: CASSFLTGEQFF. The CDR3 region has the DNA TGTGCCAGCAGTTTTCTAACCGGTGAGCAGTTCTTC.

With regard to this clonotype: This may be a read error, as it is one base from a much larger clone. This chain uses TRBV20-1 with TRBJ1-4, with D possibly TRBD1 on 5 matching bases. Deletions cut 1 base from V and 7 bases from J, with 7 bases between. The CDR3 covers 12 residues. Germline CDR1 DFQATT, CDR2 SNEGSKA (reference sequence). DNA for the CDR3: TGCAGTGCTAGAGTTAGGGGTGAAAAACTGTTTTTT. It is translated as CSARVRGEKLFF.

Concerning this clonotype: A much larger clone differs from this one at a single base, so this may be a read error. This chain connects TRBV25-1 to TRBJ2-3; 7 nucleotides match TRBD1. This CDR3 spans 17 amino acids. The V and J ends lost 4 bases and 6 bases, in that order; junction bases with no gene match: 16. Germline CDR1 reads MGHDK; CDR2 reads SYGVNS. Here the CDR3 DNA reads TGTGCCAGCAGTGGATCCACCCAACAGGGGATGAAGGATACGCAGTATTTT. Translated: CASSGSTQQGMKDTQYF.

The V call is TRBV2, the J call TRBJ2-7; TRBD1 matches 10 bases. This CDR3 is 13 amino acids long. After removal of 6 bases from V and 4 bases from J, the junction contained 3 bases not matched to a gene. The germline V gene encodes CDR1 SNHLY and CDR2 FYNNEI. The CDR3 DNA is TGTGCCAGCAGGCGGGACAGGGGTTACGAGCAGTACTTC. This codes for CASRRDRGYEQYF.

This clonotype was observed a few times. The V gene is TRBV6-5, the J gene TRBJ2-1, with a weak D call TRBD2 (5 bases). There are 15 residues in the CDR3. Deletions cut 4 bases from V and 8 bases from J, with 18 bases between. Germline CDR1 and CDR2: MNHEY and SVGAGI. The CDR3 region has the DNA TGTGCCAGCAGTTCACGGGATCCCCCCAGCGATGAGCAGTTCTTC. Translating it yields CASSSRDPPSDEQFF.

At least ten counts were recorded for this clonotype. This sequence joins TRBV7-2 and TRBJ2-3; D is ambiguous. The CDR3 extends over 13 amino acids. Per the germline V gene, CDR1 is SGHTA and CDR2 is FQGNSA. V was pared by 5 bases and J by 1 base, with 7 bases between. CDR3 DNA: TGTGCCAGCAGCCCAGCCCGCACAGATACGCAGTATTTT. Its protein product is CASSPARTDTQYF.

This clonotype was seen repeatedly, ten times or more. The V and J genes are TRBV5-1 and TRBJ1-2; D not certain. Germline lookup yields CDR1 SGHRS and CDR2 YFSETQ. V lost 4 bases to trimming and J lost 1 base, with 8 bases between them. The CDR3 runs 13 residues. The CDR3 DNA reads TGCGCCAGCAGCCCGGAGTTTAACTATGGCTACACCTTC. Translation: CASSPEFNYGYTF.

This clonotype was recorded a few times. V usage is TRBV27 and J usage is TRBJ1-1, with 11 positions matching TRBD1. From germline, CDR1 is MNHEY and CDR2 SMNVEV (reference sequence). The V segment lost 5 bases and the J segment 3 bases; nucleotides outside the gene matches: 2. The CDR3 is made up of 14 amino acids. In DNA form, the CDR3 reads TGTGCCAGCAGTGAGGGACAGGGGGACACTGAAGCTTTCTTT. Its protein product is CASSEGQGDTEAFF.

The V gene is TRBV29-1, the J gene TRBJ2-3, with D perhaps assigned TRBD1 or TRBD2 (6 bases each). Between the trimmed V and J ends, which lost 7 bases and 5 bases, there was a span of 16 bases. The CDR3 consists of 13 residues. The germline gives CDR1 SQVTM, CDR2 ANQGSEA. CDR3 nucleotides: TGCAGCGGCCGAGGGGGGCAGGGAGATACGCAGTATTTT. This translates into CSGRGGQGDTQYF.

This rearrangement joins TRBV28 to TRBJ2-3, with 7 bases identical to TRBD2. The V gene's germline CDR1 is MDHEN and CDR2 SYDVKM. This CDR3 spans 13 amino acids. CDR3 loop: CAVRAGSTDTQYF. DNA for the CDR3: TGTGCGGTCAGAGCGGGAAGCACAGATACGCAGTATTTT.

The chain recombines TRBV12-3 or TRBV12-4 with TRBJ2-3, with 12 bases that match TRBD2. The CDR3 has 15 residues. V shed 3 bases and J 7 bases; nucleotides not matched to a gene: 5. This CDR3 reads CASSLPTSGRYTQYF. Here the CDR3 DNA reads TGTGCCAGCAGTTTGCCGACTAGCGGGAGATATACGCAGTATTTT.

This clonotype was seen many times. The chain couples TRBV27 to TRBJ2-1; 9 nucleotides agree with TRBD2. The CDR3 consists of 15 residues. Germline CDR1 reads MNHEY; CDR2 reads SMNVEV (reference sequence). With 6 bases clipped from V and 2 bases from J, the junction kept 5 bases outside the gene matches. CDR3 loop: CASSPSSGAYNEQFF. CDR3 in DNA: TGTGCCAGCAGCCCCTCTAGCGGGGCCTACAATGAGCAGTTCTTC.

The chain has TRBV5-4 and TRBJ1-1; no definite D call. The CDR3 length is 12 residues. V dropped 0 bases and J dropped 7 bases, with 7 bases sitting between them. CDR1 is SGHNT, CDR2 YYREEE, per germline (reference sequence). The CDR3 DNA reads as TGTGCCAGCAGCTTGGTAGGGAATGAAGCTTTCTTT. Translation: CASSLVGNEAFF. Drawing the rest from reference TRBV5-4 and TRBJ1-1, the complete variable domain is ETGVTQSPTHLIKTRGQQVTLRCSSQSGHNTVSWYQQALGQGPQFIFQYYREEENGRGNFPPRFSGLQFPNYSSELNVNALELDDSALYLCASSLVGNEAFFGQGTRLTVV.

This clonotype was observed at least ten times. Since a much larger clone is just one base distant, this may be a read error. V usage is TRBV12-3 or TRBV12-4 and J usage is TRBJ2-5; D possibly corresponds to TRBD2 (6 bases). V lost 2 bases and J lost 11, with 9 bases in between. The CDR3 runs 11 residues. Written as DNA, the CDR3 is TGTGCCAGCAGTTTAACGGGGGAGCAGTACTTC. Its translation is CASSLTGEQYF.

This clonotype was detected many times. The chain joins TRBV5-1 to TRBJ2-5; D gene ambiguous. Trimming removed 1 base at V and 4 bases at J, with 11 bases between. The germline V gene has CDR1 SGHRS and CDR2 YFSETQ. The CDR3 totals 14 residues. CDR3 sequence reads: CASSLRTDGETQYF. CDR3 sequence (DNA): TGCGCCAGCAGCTTGAGAACAGACGGAGAGACCCAGTACTTC.

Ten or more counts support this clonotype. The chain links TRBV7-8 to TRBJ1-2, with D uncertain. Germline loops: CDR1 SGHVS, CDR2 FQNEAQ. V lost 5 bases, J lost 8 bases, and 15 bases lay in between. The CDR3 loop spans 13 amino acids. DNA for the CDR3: TGTGCCAGCAGCCCAAGGATGTATGAGGGCTACACCTTC. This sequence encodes CASSPRMYEGYTF. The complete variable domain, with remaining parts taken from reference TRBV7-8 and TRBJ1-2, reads GAGVSQSPRYKVAKRGQDVALRCDPISGHVSLFWYQQALGQGPEFLTYFQNEAQLDKSGLPSDRFFAERPEGSVSTLKIQRTQQEDSAVYLCASSPRMYEGYTFGSGTRLTVV.

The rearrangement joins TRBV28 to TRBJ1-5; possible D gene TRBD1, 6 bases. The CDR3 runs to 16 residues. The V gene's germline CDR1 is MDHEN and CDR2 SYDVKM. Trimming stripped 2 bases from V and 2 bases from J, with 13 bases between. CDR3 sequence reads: CASSLGSGAGNQPQHF. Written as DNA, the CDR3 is TGTGCCAGCAGTTTAGGCTCGGGGGCTGGCAATCAGCCCCAGCATTTT.

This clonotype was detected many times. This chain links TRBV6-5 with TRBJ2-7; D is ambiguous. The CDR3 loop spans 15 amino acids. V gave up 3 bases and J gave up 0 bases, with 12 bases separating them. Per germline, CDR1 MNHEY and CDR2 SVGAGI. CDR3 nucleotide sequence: TGTGCCAGCAGTTATTCCTTCCAAAGCTCCTACGAGCAGTACTTC. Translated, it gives CASSYSFQSSYEQYF.

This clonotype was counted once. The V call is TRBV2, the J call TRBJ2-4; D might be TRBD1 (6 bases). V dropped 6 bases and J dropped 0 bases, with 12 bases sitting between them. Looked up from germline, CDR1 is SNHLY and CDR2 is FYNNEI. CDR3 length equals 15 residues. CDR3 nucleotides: TGTGCCAGCAGATACAGGGTTCTAGCCAAAAACATTCAGTACTTC. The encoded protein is CASRYRVLAKNIQYF. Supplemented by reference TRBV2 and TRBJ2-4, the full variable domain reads EPEVTQTPSHQVTQMGQEVILRCVPISNHLYFYWYRQILGQKVEFLVSFYNNEISEKSEIFDDQFSVERPDGSNFTLKIRSTKLEDSAMYFCASRYRVLAKNIQYFGAGTRLSVL.

The CDR3: CAISESSRETQYF. CDR3 DNA sequence: TGTGCCATCAGTGAGTCCAGCCGAGAGACCCAGTACTTC. The chain carries TRBV10-3 and TRBJ2-5; the D is unclear. V lost 0 bases and J 4 bases, leaving 6 bases between the germline ends. The CDR3 spans 13 residues. Germline CDR1 and CDR2: ENHRY and SYGVKD.

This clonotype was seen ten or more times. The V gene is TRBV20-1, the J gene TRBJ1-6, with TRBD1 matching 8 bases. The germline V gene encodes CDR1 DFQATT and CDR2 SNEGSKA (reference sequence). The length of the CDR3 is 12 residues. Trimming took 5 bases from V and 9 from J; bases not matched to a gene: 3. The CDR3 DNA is TGCAGTGCTGGGACAGGCAGTTCACCCCTCCACTTT. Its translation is CSAGTGSSPLHF.

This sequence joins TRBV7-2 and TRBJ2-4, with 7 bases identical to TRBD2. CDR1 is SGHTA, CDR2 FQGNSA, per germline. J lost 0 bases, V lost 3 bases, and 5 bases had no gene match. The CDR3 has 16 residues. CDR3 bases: TGTGCCAGCAGCTTTTCGGGGGGTCTAGCCAAAAACATTCAGTACTTC. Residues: CASSFSGGLAKNIQYF.

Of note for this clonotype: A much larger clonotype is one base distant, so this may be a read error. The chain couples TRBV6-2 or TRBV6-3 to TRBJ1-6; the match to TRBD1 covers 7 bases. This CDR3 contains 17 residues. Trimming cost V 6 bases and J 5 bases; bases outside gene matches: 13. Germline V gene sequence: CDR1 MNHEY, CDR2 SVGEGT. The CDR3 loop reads CASRHRPPDRDNSPLHF. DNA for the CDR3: TGTGCCAGCAGACACCGCCCTCCTGACAGGGATAATTCACCCCTCCACTTT.

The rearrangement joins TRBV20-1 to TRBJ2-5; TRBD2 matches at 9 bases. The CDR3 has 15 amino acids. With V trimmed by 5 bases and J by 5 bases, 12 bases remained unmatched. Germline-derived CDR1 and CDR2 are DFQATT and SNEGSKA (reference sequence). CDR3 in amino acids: CSAVDLGTSIETQYF. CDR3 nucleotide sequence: TGCAGTGCTGTAGATCTCGGGACTAGCATCGAGACCCAGTACTTC.

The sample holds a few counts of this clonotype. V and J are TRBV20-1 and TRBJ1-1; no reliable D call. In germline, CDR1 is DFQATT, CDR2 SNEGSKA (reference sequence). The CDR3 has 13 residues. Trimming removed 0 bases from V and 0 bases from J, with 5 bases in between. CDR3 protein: CSARELLNTEAFF. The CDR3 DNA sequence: TGCAGTGCTAGAGAACTCTTGAACACTGAAGCTTTCTTT.

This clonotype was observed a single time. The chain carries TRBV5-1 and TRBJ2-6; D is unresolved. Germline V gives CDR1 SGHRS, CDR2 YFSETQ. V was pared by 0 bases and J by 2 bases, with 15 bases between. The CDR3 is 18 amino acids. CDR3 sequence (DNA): TGCGCCAGCAGCTTGGAGGCGTCAGGAATCACTGGGGCCAACGTCCTGACTTTC. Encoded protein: CASSLEASGITGANVLTF.

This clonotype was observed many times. For the CDR3, the DNA is TGTGCCAGCAGTGAAGGCCTCATCGTTCAGTACTTC. Protein sequence: CASSEGLIVQYF. The gene calls are TRBV2 and TRBJ2-4; D remains ambiguous. The CDR3 is 12 amino acids. V shed 1 base and J shed 11 bases, with 9 bases lying between them. Germline values: CDR1 SNHLY, CDR2 FYNNEI.

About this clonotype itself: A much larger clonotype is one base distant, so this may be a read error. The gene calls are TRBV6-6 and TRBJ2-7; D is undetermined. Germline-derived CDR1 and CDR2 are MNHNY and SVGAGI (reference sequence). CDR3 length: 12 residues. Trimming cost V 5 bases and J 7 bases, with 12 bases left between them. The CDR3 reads CASSTTPNEQYF. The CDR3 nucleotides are TGTGCCAGCAGTACAACCCCCAATGAGCAGTACTTC.

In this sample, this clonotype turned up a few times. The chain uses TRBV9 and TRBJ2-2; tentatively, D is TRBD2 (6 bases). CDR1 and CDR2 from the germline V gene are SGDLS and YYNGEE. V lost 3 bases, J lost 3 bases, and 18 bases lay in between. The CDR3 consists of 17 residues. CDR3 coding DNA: TGTGCCAGCAGCGGCCGGGGGACTGGGCCGCACACCGGGGAGCTGTTTTTT. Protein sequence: CASSGRGTGPHTGELFF.

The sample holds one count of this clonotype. The CDR3 here is CASSQGGETGELFF. The DNA for the CDR3 is TGTGCCAGCAGCCAAGGAGGGGAAACCGGGGAGCTGTTTTTT. V is TRBV3-1 and J is TRBJ2-2; D might be TRBD1 or TRBD2, each matching 5 bases. The CDR3 is 14 amino acids. Trimming left V 1 base short and J 5 bases short, with 8 bases between. The germline CDR1 and CDR2 sequences are LGHDT and YNNKEL (reference sequence).